The sequence of this T cell receptor beta chain was determined in a study of OX40 agonist ivuxolimab in advanced cancers. Study-wide context: Patients were treated with intravenous ivuxolimab, dosed at 0.01 to 10 mg/kg and infused every 2 weeks.

CDR1 is MNHNS, CDR2 SASEGT, per germline. Trimming removed 0 bases from V and 5 bases from J; junction bases left unmatched: 5. There are 18 residues in the CDR3. As concerns this clone: Its antigen is unknown.

Assay used: immunoSEQ multiplex PCR; TCRdb lists only in-frame clones, some missing. The table shows over 55,000 clones, with around 93% occurring only once. Overall study results and limits: Compared with CD4+, CD8+ T cells on average had more expanded clones.

The rearrangement uses TRBV6-1 and TRBJ2-3; 16 bases match TRBD2. The sequencing here drew on CD4+ or CD8+ T cells sorted from blood, taken in a trial of the OX40 agonist ivuxolimab. The clonotype comes from an adult with an advanced solid tumor such as melanoma, head and neck, liver or kidney cancer. DNA for the CDR3: TGTGCCAGCAGTGAAGCGTGGGGACTAGCGGGAGGGAAAGATACGCAGTATTTT. This encodes CASSEAWGLAGGKDTQYF.